The 28 T cell receptor beta chains presented below share a single source sample, sequenced in a study of cytotoxic CD8 clonotypes in ibrutinib-treated CLL. Assay used: immunoSEQ multiplex PCR; TCRdb lists only in-frame clones, some missing. The sample consists of more than 200,000 clones, 70% of them appearing once. Sequenced material: PBMCs, taken after 24 months of ibrutinib treatment. These receptors were obtained from a human donor with chronic lymphocytic leukemia.

V usage is TRBV9 and J usage is TRBJ2-1, with 9 bases matching TRBD1. Germline CDR1 is SGDLS and CDR2 is YYNGEE. Losses at the gene ends were 3 bases for V and 1 base for J; bases not matched to a gene: 2. The CDR3 contains 15 residues. Here the CDR3 DNA reads TGTGCCAGCAGCGAGACAGGGGGTTCCTACAATGAGCAGTTCTTC. Translating it yields CASSETGGSYNEQFF.

The V gene is TRBV6-5, the J gene TRBJ1-5; D is unclear. The CDR3 length is 15 residues. Germline V gene data show CDR1 as MNHEY and CDR2 as SVGAGI. Trimming removed 6 bases from V and 2 bases from J, with 14 bases in between. The CDR3 nucleotides are TGTGCCAGCAGCCCTAAACCTGGTGGCAATCAGCCCCAGCATTTT. It is translated as CASSPKPGGNQPQHF.

This chain joins TRBV7-2 and TRBJ2-5; tentatively, D is TRBD1 or TRBD2 (5 bases each). The CDR3 has 13 residues. V dropped 3 bases and J dropped 7 bases, with 12 bases sitting between them. Germline V gene lookup returns CDR1 SGHTA and CDR2 FQGNSA. CDR3 protein: CASSLMGDWTQYF. The CDR3 nucleotides read TGTGCCAGCAGCTTGATGGGGGATTGGACCCAGTACTTC.

This clone was detected a few times. The rearrangement links TRBV7-2 to TRBJ1-5; D gene uncertain. The V end lost 1 base, the J end lost 5 bases, and 9 bases lay between the germline ends. The germline V gene has CDR1 SGHTA and CDR2 FQGNSA. CDR3 size: 14 residues. The CDR3 bases are TGTGCCAGCAGCTTAGTGGGCAGTCATCAGCCCCAGCATTTT. This codes for CASSLVGSHQPQHF.

The chain uses TRBV27 and TRBJ1-1, with 7 nucleotides matching TRBD1. J gave up 1 base and V 2 bases, and 1 base lay outside the gene matches. The germline CDR1 and CDR2 sequences are MNHEY and SMNVEV (reference sequence). The CDR3 is 14 residues long. The CDR3 coding sequence is TGTGCCAGCAGTTTACGGGACAGGAACACTGAAGCTTTCTTT. Translation: CASSLRDRNTEAFF.

The chain carries TRBV2 and TRBJ1-4; D is perhaps TRBD1 (6 bases). Per germline, CDR1 SNHLY and CDR2 FYNNEI. The CDR3 has 13 residues. V dropped 5 bases and J dropped 7 bases, with 11 bases sitting between them. The CDR3 DNA sequence: TGTGCCAGCAGTCGAGGGGGACTTGAAAAACTGTTTTTT. As protein: CASSRGGLEKLFF.

The chain is built from TRBV9 and TRBJ2-2; D unresolved. The V end lost 3 bases, the J end lost 6 bases, and 6 bases lay between the germline ends. From germline, CDR1 is SGDLS and CDR2 YYNGEE. CDR3 length: 12 residues. CDR3 region: CASSGASGELFF. CDR3 coding DNA: TGTGCCAGCAGCGGCGCTTCCGGGGAGCTGTTTTTT.

The chain links TRBV6-1 to TRBJ1-5, with D tentatively TRBD1 (6 bases). Germline-derived CDR1 and CDR2 are MNHNS and SASEGT. The CDR3 consists of 16 residues. V lost 2 bases and J lost 1, with 12 bases in between. CDR3 sequence (DNA): TGTGCCAGCAGTGAAAGGGGGTCCACGAGCAATCAGCCCCAGCATTTT. This gives the protein CASSERGSTSNQPQHF.

This rearrangement joins TRBV5-1 to TRBJ2-7; D possibly matches TRBD1 or TRBD2 (6 bases each). V lost 2 bases to trimming and J lost 2 bases, with 14 bases between them. Germline CDR1 SGHRS, CDR2 YFSETQ. This CDR3 contains 15 residues. The CDR3 region is CASSLEGGRPYEQYF. The DNA of the CDR3 is TGCGCCAGCAGCTTAGAGGGGGGTCGCCCCTACGAGCAGTACTTC.

The chain is built from TRBV5-1 and TRBJ1-1; 8 nucleotides agree with TRBD1. CDR3 length: 13 amino acids. The J segment lost 3 bases and the V segment lost 9 bases, leaving 7 bases of the junction unmatched. Per the germline V gene, CDR1 is SGHRS and CDR2 is YFSETQ. CDR3 DNA: TGCGCCACCCAGGGACAGGATGACACTGAAGCTTTCTTT. Encoded protein: CATQGQDDTEAFF.

The genes are TRBV13 and TRBJ2-2; D not certain. Germline-derived CDR1 and CDR2 are PRHDT and FYEKMQ (reference sequence). This CDR3 spans 15 amino acids. Between the trimmed V and J ends, which lost 0 bases and 6 bases, there was a span of 11 bases. CDR3 in DNA: TGTGCCAGCAGCTTAGGGTTAAGGGCTTCCGGGGAGCTGTTTTTT. The encoded protein is CASSLGLRASGELFF.

This rearrangement joins TRBV27 to TRBJ2-1, with 8 bases lining up with TRBD2. The V gene's germline CDR1 is MNHEY and CDR2 SMNVEV (reference sequence). This CDR3 has 17 amino acids. V shed 6 bases and J 7 bases; nucleotides not matched to a gene: 17. As DNA, the CDR3 is TGTGCCAGCAGCCCCCCAAGATCCCTAGCGGGTCAGAATGAGCAGTTCTTC. Translation: CASSPPRSLAGQNEQFF.

Comment on this clone: The sample carries other DNA sequences with the same CDR3. This chain links TRBV19 with TRBJ1-2; TRBD1 aligns across 7 bases. The germline V gene has CDR1 LNHDA and CDR2 SQIVND (reference sequence). This CDR3 is built from 15 residues. The V segment lost 9 bases and the J segment 1 base; nucleotides outside the gene matches: 11. The CDR3 is CASSLKTGFNYGYTF. Here the CDR3 DNA reads TGTGCCAGCAGTCTGAAGACAGGGTTTAACTATGGCTACACCTTC.

The genes are TRBV5-6 and TRBJ1-1; D unclear. Between the trimmed V and J ends, which lost 0 bases and 1 base, there was a span of 10 bases. Germline CDR1 reads SGHDT; CDR2 reads YYEEEE. This CDR3 region has 15 residues. CDR3 sequence (DNA): TGTGCCAGCAGCTTGGGGGCAGCTCAGAACACTGAAGCTTTCTTT. Amino acids: CASSLGAAQNTEAFF.

V gene TRBV27 combines with J gene TRBJ2-7, with D possibly matching TRBD1 (6 bases). The V and J ends lost 10 bases and 3 bases respectively, with 16 bases between them. The CDR3 is 13 residues long. The germline V gene has CDR1 MNHEY and CDR2 SMNVEV (reference sequence). The CDR3 here is CATGRTAFYEQYF. For the CDR3, the DNA is TGTGCCACCGGTCGGACAGCATTCTACGAGCAGTACTTC.

V and J are TRBV9 and TRBJ2-6; 7 nucleotides line up with TRBD2. J gave up 0 bases and V 1 base, and 16 bases lay outside the gene matches. This CDR3 is built from 21 residues. Germline V gene data show CDR1 as SGDLS and CDR2 as YYNGEE. The CDR3 loop is CASSVNPERTSVDSGANVLTF. The CDR3 DNA reads as TGTGCCAGCAGCGTAAACCCGGAGAGAACTAGCGTTGACTCTGGGGCCAACGTCCTGACTTTC.

The sample holds one count of this clone. This rearrangement joins TRBV28 to TRBJ2-2; D gene ambiguous. Trimming took 5 bases from V and 6 from J, leaving 25 bases between them. The germline gives CDR1 MDHEN, CDR2 SYDVKM. The CDR3 spans 18 residues. The CDR3 DNA reads as TGTGCCAGCAGTCTCATATCCCCCCCCAAATACCCCCCCGGGGAGCTGTTTTTT. This codes for CASSLISPPKYPPGELFF.

V usage is TRBV1 and J usage is TRBJ2-7; the table's D call of TRBD1 was not tested on the DNA. TRBV1 represents a pseudogene. The CDR3 consists of 13 residues. CDR3 sequence: CTSQGFHSYEQYF. CDR3 sequence (DNA): TGCACCAGTCAGGGGTTTCACTCCTACGAGCAGTACTTC.

The genes are TRBV28 and TRBJ1-2, with 9 bases that match TRBD1. Trimming removed 10 bases from V and 2 bases from J; junction bases left unmatched: 5. Germline V lookup: CDR1 MDHEN, CDR2 SYDVKM. This CDR3 spans 13 amino acids. Written as DNA, the CDR3 is TGTGCCATCCCGACAGGGGGAAACTATGGCTACACCTTC. It specifies CAIPTGGNYGYTF.

The rearrangement links TRBV11-3 to TRBJ2-1, with 7 bases identical to TRBD1. This CDR3 comprises 16 residues. V was clipped by 0 bases and J by 3 bases; unmatched bases: 5. Germline V gene lookup returns CDR1 SGHNT and CDR2 YENEEA. The CDR3 region has the DNA TGTGCCAGCAGCTTAGACGGCGACAGGGACTACAATGAGCAGTTCTTC. It is translated as CASSLDGDRDYNEQFF. The full variable domain, completed using reference TRBV11-3 and TRBJ2-1, is EAGVVQSPRYKIIEKKQPVAFWCNPISGHNTLYWYLQNLGQGPELLIRYENEEAVDDSQLPKDRFSAERLKGVDSTLKIQPAELGDSAVYLCASSLDGDRDYNEQFFGPGTRLTVL.

This clone was counted only a few times. The chain is built from TRBV28 and TRBJ1-2; 7 bases are a match to TRBD1. V shed 5 bases and J 3 bases; nucleotides not matched to a gene: 3. The CDR3 extends over 13 amino acids. The germline gives CDR1 MDHEN, CDR2 SYDVKM. CDR3 nucleotides: TGTGCCAGCAGTGCGACAGGGTACTATGGCTACACCTTC. It translates to CASSATGYYGYTF.

This clone turned up a few times. This rearrangement joins TRBV28 to TRBJ2-3, with 9 bases fitting TRBD2. V was pared by 7 bases and J by 5 bases, with 10 bases of the junction left unmatched. The CDR3 runs 15 residues. CDR1 is MDHEN and CDR2 is SYDVKM in the germline V gene. As DNA, the CDR3 is TGTGCCAGCAACTCATGGGGACTAGCCGTAGATACGCAGTATTTT. It yields the protein CASNSWGLAVDTQYF. The full variable domain, with the rest looked up from reference TRBV28 and TRBJ2-3, is DVKVTQSSRYLVKRTGEKVFLECVQDMDHENMFWYRQDPGLGLRLIYFSYDVKMKEKGDIPEGYSVSREKKERFSLILESASTNQTSMYLCASNSWGLAVDTQYFGPGTRLTVL.

The chain recombines TRBV5-1 with TRBJ2-1, with D tentatively TRBD2 (5 bases). From germline, CDR1 is SGHRS and CDR2 YFSETQ. This CDR3 spans 14 amino acids. The germline V and J ends were trimmed by 0 bases and 8 bases, with 12 bases remaining between them. The chain's CDR3 is CASSLDGVQHEQFF. For the CDR3, the DNA is TGCGCCAGCAGCTTGGACGGGGTGCAGCATGAGCAGTTCTTC.

In its sample, this clone was seen once. The gene calls are TRBV11-3 and TRBJ2-3; the match to TRBD2 covers 10 bases. V lost 5 bases and J lost 6; bases outside the gene matches: 14. The CDR3 loop spans 17 amino acids. From germline, CDR1 is SGHNT and CDR2 YENEEA. CDR3 DNA: TGTGCCAGCAGCCACTTTCTAACTAGCGGGGCCCCGGATACGCAGTATTTT. Translated: CASSHFLTSGAPDTQYF.

V gene TRBV9 combines with J gene TRBJ2-7, with D tentatively TRBD2 (7 bases). Germline V gene data show CDR1 as SGDLS and CDR2 as YYNGEE. V lost 4 bases, J lost 3 bases, and 23 bases lay in between. The CDR3 totals 17 residues. CDR3 coding DNA: TGTGCCAGCAGCAAACAACGGGGAGGGGGTACGGTCTACGAGCAGTACTTC. Its translation is CASSKQRGGGTVYEQYF.

V and J are TRBV7-2 and TRBJ2-7; D is perhaps TRBD1 (7 bases). V lost 5 bases and J 4 bases, leaving 21 bases between the germline ends. The CDR3 is 16 amino acids. Germline V gene data show CDR1 as SGHTA and CDR2 as FQGNSA. The CDR3 loop reads CASSPGGDRAVYEQYF. In nucleotides, the CDR3 is TGTGCCAGCAGCCCCGGGGGCGACAGGGCGGTTTACGAGCAGTACTTC.

The chain has TRBV30 and TRBJ2-7; a weak D match, TRBD1 (5 bases). There are 13 residues in the CDR3. Germline V CDR1 and CDR2: GTSNPN, SVGIG (reference sequence). V was pared by 2 bases and J by 0 bases, with 8 bases between. Here the CDR3 reads CAWSWTFSYEQYF. Written as DNA, the CDR3 is TGTGCCTGGAGTTGGACATTCTCCTACGAGCAGTACTTC.

The chain uses TRBV2 and TRBJ1-4; TRBD1 matches at 9 bases. V dropped 7 bases and J dropped 9; count of bases not matched to a gene: 12. The V gene's germline CDR1 is SNHLY and CDR2 FYNNEI. The CDR3 covers 15 residues. The CDR3 region has the DNA TGTGCCAGCACTATACCGACAGGGGGACGACAAAAACTGTTTTTT. Translated, it gives CASTIPTGGRQKLFF.